This T cell receptor (beta chain) was sequenced during a study of tumor-infiltrating lymphocytes in localized non-small cell lung cancer. On the study more broadly: Several tumor histologies, both smoking statuses, and some post-neoadjuvant chemotherapy samples were included. Tumor tissue and non-adjacent uninvolved lung came from each patient. Findings and caveats of the study: TCR sequencing covered a subset of patients with enough tissue. Compared with uninvolved lung, tumors showed higher T cell infiltration by TCRbeta sequencing.

This table comes from immunoSEQ multiplex PCR, and its TCRdb copy is limited to in-frame clones, with some not included. This sample carries 27,000 or so clones, approximately 83% of them seen once, and the ten largest clones take around 2.1%. Turning to this clone: Its antigen is not identified.

In germline, CDR1 is LNHDA, CDR2 SQIVND (reference sequence). The CDR3 has 13 residues. The V gene lost 3 bases and the J gene lost 4 bases, with 9 bases spanning the gap. This receptor was taken from a human donor with non-small cell lung cancer. The sequencing input was lung tumor tissue. The chain couples TRBV19 to TRBJ2-5; D is possibly TRBD1 (5 bases). CDR3 coding DNA: TGTGCCAGTAGTATCAGGGTTCGAGAGACCCAGTACTTC. Translated, it gives CASSIRVRETQYF.